This T cell receptor (beta chain) stems from a study of cytomegalovirus exposure and HLA in healthy donors. CDR1 is LNHDA and CDR2 is SQIVND in the germline V gene (reference sequence). This CDR3 comprises 15 residues. V lost 3 bases to trimming and J lost 4 bases; unmatched junction nucleotides: 4. Primers: 60 Vbeta forward and 13 Jbeta reverse. The method was immunoSEQ multiplex PCR; TCRdb's version includes in-frame clones alone and lacks a portion of them. The sample table includes under 90,000 clones. A remark on this clone: The target antigen is unknown.

Study-level results: Across donors, most TCRs were seen rarely, yet some public ones were widespread. TCR beta sequences reportedly predicted the HLA-A and HLA-B alleles of most subjects accurately.

Participants comprised healthy donors of bone marrow. Sequencing was done on a sample of PBMCs. This TCR was recovered from a man aged 50 to 60 in good health and CMV-seropositive. V and J are TRBV19 and TRBJ1-4; 8 bases map to TRBD1. CDR3 DNA sequence: TGTGCCAGTAGTATCCGGACAGGGCTTAATGAAAAACTGTTTTTT. It specifies CASSIRTGLNEKLFF.